The 23 T cell receptor beta chains in this list originate from one sample, sequenced in a study of T cells in Graves' hyperthyroidism and ophthalmopathy (dated by TCRdb to between 2018 and 2021). Library preparation employed multiplex PCR. Sequencing used an Illumina HiSeq 2000. TCR beta CDR3 regions were amplified from RNA transcripts. A first-round RT-PCR of the TCR CDR3 used the HTBI primer set with the Qiagen OneStep RT-PCR kit. Through fastp at Q25 and MiXCR, TCRdb rebuilt clones from the public reads, retaining in-frame beta chains. Rows are unified per CDR3 protein, each entry keeping the most common DNA and genes. The sample table holds fewer than 700,000 distinct CDR3 sequences, of which roughly 16% were seen once. The ten largest account for approximately 3.9% of the sample. The sample consisted of blood. All receptors come from a woman aged 25 to 39 with Graves' hyperthyroidism.

This clonotype was seen only a few times. The genes are TRBV20-1 and TRBJ2-2; D is unclear. Trimming pared 6 bases from V and 1 base from J, leaving 24 bases between. The CDR3 spans 18 residues. CDR1 and CDR2 (germline): DFQATT, SNEGSKA (reference sequence). CDR3 DNA: TGCAGTGCCCCTTCCCGCGGATCCCGTTTTCAGAACACCGGGGAGCTGTTTTTT. Translation: CSAPSRGSRFQNTGELFF.

This CDR3 is CASSNRLGLAGEQYF. DNA of the CDR3: TGTGCCAGCAGTAACCGCCTCGGACTAGCGGGAGAGCAGTACTTC. The rearrangement uses TRBV12-3 or TRBV12-4 and TRBJ2-7, with 12 bases identical to TRBD2. J lost 7 bases, V lost 5 bases, and 9 bases had no gene match. The CDR3 sequence is 15 residues long.

This clonotype was counted many times. CDR3 sequence: CASSPASPSDEQFF. The CDR3 DNA is TGTGCCAGCTCACCGGCTAGCCCCTCGGATGAGCAGTTCTTC. The chain combines TRBV18 with TRBJ2-1; D perhaps matches TRBD2 (5 bases). Germline V lookup: CDR1 KGHSH, CDR2 LQKENI. The CDR3 consists of 14 residues. Trimming removed 3 bases at V and 8 bases at J, with 14 bases between.

The sample holds many counts of this clonotype. V and J are TRBV11-2 and TRBJ2-1, with 8 bases lining up with TRBD2. After removal of 7 bases from V and 8 bases from J, the junction contained 19 bases not matched to a gene. This CDR3 is 17 amino acids long. Germline V gives CDR1 SGHAT, CDR2 FQNNGV. The CDR3 DNA reads as TGTGCCAGCATCCCAGACCCAGCGGGAGTAACAAGGGATGAGCAGTTCTTC. It encodes CASIPDPAGVTRDEQFF.

On this clonotype: A much larger clone lies a single base off, so this may be a read error. The chain has TRBV6-1 and TRBJ2-7; D is perhaps TRBD2 (6 bases). This CDR3 is built from 14 residues. The V gene's germline CDR1 is MNHNS and CDR2 SASEGT. The CDR3 DNA reads as TGTGCCCGCAGTGATCGGTTCGGGGGCTACGAGCAGTACTTC. Translated, it gives CARSDRFGGYEQYF.

The chain employs TRBV20-1 and TRBJ2-7; TRBD2 matches 9 bases. V lost 4 bases and J lost 5; bases outside the gene matches: 12. The germline CDR1 and CDR2 sequences are DFQATT and SNEGSKA (reference sequence). CDR3 length: 15 residues. CDR3 in DNA: TGCAGTGCTATAGGGGACGGGACTAGCAGGCACGAGCAGTACTTC. It specifies CSAIGDGTSRHEQYF.

Many counts were recorded for this clonotype. V gene TRBV12-5 combines with J gene TRBJ1-2; D is uncertain. V was shortened by 7 bases and J by 4 bases, with 16 bases between the two germline ends. The CDR3 loop spans 14 amino acids. Per germline, CDR1 LGHNT and CDR2 FRNRAP. CDR3 sequence (DNA): TGTGCTAGTGTTCCTTCCGGGGTTGGCTATGGCTACACCTTC. Amino acid sequence: CASVPSGVGYGYTF.

The chain joins TRBV6-2 or TRBV6-3 to TRBJ1-1; D is perhaps TRBD1 (5 bases). Germline V gene lookup returns CDR1 MNHEY and CDR2 SVGEGT. The ends were cut back, 6 bases at V and 9 bases at J, with 14 bases in the middle. CDR3 length equals 12 residues. CDR3 nucleotide sequence: TGTGCCAGCAGAACGGGACCCCCACAAGCTTTCTTT. Protein sequence: CASRTGPPQAFF.

This clonotype was recorded many times. CDR3 amino acids: CASSKWGRDTEAFF. The CDR3 nucleotides are TGTGCCAGCAGCAAATGGGGGAGGGACACTGAAGCTTTCTTT. V gene TRBV14 combines with J gene TRBJ1-1; D possibly corresponds to TRBD1 (5 bases). The CDR3 spans 14 residues. Germline CDR1 is SGHDN and CDR2 is FVKESK. The V end was cut by 5 bases, the J end by 3 bases, with 13 bases between.

This clonotype was observed at least ten times. The chain couples TRBV30 to TRBJ2-3; 9 positions agree with TRBD1. Per the germline V gene, CDR1 is GTSNPN and CDR2 is SVGIG (reference sequence). V dropped 5 bases and J dropped 4; count of bases not matched to a gene: 4. CDR3 size: 13 residues. The CDR3, as DNA: TGTGCCTGGCGGGACAGGGTGTCAGATACGCAGTATTTT. Amino acids: CAWRDRVSDTQYF.

The rearrangement uses TRBV30 and TRBJ1-3; D is ambiguous. The CDR3 sequence is 13 residues long. The germline V and J ends were trimmed by 4 bases and 4 bases, with 11 bases remaining between them. The germline V gene has CDR1 GTSNPN and CDR2 SVGIG (reference sequence). CDR3 region: CAWNPFVGNTIYF. The CDR3, as DNA: TGTGCCTGGAACCCCTTTGTAGGAAACACCATATATTTT.

This clonotype was observed at least ten times. CDR3 sequence: CASSPPGSYEKLFF. CDR3 sequence (DNA): TGTGCCAGCTCACCACCAGGCAGCTATGAAAAACTGTTTTTT. V is TRBV18 and J is TRBJ1-4; D gene uncertain. V lost 0 bases, J lost 6 bases, and 8 bases lay in between. The CDR3 covers 14 residues. Germline-derived CDR1 and CDR2 are KGHSH and LQKENI.

The chain couples TRBV19 to TRBJ1-2; no clear D. The CDR3 is 13 amino acids. V lost 3 bases, J lost 6 bases, and 11 bases lay in between. Germline lookup yields CDR1 LNHDA and CDR2 SQIVND (reference sequence). DNA of the CDR3: TGTGCCAGTAGTATTTCCATGGACGATGGCTACACCTTC. Residues: CASSISMDDGYTF.

This clonotype was found a few times. CDR3 in DNA: TGTGCCAGCAGCCGCGGACAGGGGAGATACAATGAGCAGTTCTTC. It is translated as CASSRGQGRYNEQFF. The gene calls are TRBV5-6 and TRBJ2-1; TRBD1 matches at 9 bases. Trimming cost V 4 bases and J 4 bases; bases outside gene matches: 6. The CDR3 loop spans 15 amino acids. In germline, CDR1 is SGHDT, CDR2 YYEEEE.

This clonotype was observed at least ten times. The rearrangement uses TRBV12-3 or TRBV12-4 and TRBJ2-2, with D perhaps assigned TRBD1 or TRBD2 (6 bases each). This CDR3 contains 16 residues. The V gene lost 7 bases and the J gene lost 0 bases, with 15 bases spanning the gap. The CDR3 DNA sequence: TGTGCCAGCACCCGTAGGGGGGCAGCGAACACCGGGGAGCTGTTTTTT. Amino acid sequence: CASTRRGAANTGELFF.

This clonotype has at least ten counts. V gene TRBV7-2 combines with J gene TRBJ2-1; 7 positions match TRBD2. V was pared by 1 base and J by 5 bases, with 5 bases of the junction left unmatched. The CDR3 runs 15 residues. Per the germline V gene, CDR1 is SGHTA and CDR2 is FQGNSA. The CDR3 nucleotides are TGTGCCAGCAGCTTAGGGGGAGGGCCCAACAATGAGCAGTTCTTC. Translation gives CASSLGGGPNNEQFF.

This clonotype occurred many times. The V and J genes are TRBV7-9 and TRBJ2-3; D gene unclear. V lost 1 base, J lost 3 bases, and 8 bases lay in between. Germline V CDR1 and CDR2: SEHNR, FQNEAQ (reference sequence). This CDR3 contains 14 residues. CDR3 amino acids: CASSLESRTDTQYF. The CDR3 bases are TGTGCCAGCAGCTTAGAAAGCAGGACAGATACGCAGTATTTT.

This clonotype occurred a few times. The CDR3 sequence: CASSYLTPDRAHYGYTF. CDR3 nucleotide sequence: TGTGCCAGCAGTTACTTAACCCCCGACAGGGCCCACTATGGCTACACCTTC. The rearrangement joins TRBV6-5 to TRBJ1-2; 7 nucleotides line up with TRBD1. The CDR3 totals 17 residues. Trimming took 1 base from V and 3 from J; bases not matched to a gene: 11. The germline V gene encodes CDR1 MNHEY and CDR2 SVGAGI.

This clonotype was seen at least ten times. V and J are TRBV27 and TRBJ1-1; no clear D gene. V lost 0 bases and J 5 bases, leaving 13 bases between the germline ends. This CDR3 is 15 amino acids long. CDR1 is MNHEY and CDR2 is SMNVEV in the germline V gene (reference sequence). CDR3 in DNA: TGTGCCAGCAGTTTATCTCCCCCGTGGGGTACTGAAGCTTTCTTT. Amino acid sequence: CASSLSPPWGTEAFF.

This clonotype was observed a few times. The chain combines TRBV5-5 with TRBJ2-2; the D gene could be TRBD1 or TRBD2 (7 bases each). From germline, CDR1 is SGHKS and CDR2 YYEKEE (reference sequence). V was trimmed by 1 base and J by 3 bases, leaving 16 bases between them. The CDR3 totals 17 residues. CDR3 DNA sequence: TGTGCCAGCAGCTTGACCCGACAGGGAGGGGACACCGGGGAGCTGTTTTTT. Amino acid sequence: CASSLTRQGGDTGELFF.

The V call is TRBV20-1, the J call TRBJ1-5, with D unresolved. Looked up from germline, CDR1 is DFQATT and CDR2 is SNEGSKA (reference sequence). V gave up 5 bases and J gave up 7 bases, with 9 bases separating them. The CDR3 is 11 amino acids. The CDR3, as DNA: TGCAGTGCTGCCTCTGGCCAGCCCCAGCATTTT. Translated, it gives CSAASGQPQHF.

This chain connects TRBV7-6 to TRBJ1-5, with D perhaps TRBD1 (6 bases). V was trimmed by 0 bases and J by 0 bases, leaving 15 bases between them. The CDR3 totals 18 residues. Germline loops: CDR1 SGHVS, CDR2 FNYEAQ. The DNA of the CDR3 is TGTGCCAGCAGCTTAGCCCCCAGGGGCGCCTATAGCAATCAGCCCCAGCATTTT. Protein product: CASSLAPRGAYSNQPQHF.

V and J are TRBV29-1 and TRBJ2-2, with 7 bases identical to TRBD1. The junction had 10 bases not matched to a gene; V was cut back by 5 bases and J by 4 bases. The length of the CDR3 is 15 residues. Germline loops: CDR1 SQVTM, CDR2 ANQGSEA. This CDR3 reads CSVPQQGSGTGELFF. The DNA of the CDR3 is TGCAGCGTTCCCCAACAGGGGAGTGGCACCGGGGAGCTGTTTTTT.